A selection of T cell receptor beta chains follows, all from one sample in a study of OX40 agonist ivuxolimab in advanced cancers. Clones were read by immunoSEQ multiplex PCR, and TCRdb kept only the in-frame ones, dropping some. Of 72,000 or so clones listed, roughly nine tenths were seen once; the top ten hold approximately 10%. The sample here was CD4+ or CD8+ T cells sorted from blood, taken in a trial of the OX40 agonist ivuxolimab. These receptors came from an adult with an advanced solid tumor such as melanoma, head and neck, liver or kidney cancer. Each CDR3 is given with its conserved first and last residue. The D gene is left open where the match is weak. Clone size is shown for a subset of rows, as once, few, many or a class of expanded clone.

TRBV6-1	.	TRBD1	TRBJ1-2	TGTGCCAGCAGTGAAAGGTTGGTTCGGTACAGGGGGACCTATGGCTACACCTTC	CASSERLVRYRGTYGYTF
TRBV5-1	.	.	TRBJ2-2	TGCGCCAGCAGCCTGGGTTTGGGTCTGTTTTTT	CASSLGLGLFF
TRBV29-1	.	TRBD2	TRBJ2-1	TGCAGCGCTGGACTAGCGGGATTGTACAATGAGCAGTTCTTC	CSAGLAGLYNEQFF
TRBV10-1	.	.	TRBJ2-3	TGCGCCAGCAGTGAGTACTTGGGAGTAGGCACAGATACGCAGTATTTT	CASSEYLGVGTDTQYF
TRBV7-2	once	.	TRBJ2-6	TGTGCCAGCAGCCCTCTCCTAAATGGGGCCAACGTCCTGACTTTC	CASSPLLNGANVLTF
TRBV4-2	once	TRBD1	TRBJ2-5	TGTGCCAGCAGCCAAGGGACAGGGGGCGCTGAGACCCAGTACTTC	CASSQGTGGAETQYF
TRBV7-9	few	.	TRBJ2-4	TGTGCCAGCAGCCCTCTATCCCCTAAAAACATTCAGTACTTC	CASSPLSPKNIQYF
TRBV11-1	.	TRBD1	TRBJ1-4	TGTGCCAGCAGCAGAACAGGGGAGGACGAAAAACTGTTTTTT	CASSRTGEDEKLFF
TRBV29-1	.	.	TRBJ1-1	TGCAGCGCCAGGGTAGGGGTAGACGCTTTCTTT	CSARVGVDAFF
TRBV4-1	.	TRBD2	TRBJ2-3	TGCGCCAGCAGCCAAGAGTCGGGAGCGGGGGCTCCCCCCATCACAGATACGCAGTATTTT	CASSQESGAGAPPITDTQYF
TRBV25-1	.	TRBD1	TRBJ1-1	TGTGCCAGCAGTGAATCGACAGGGGTGAACACTGAAGCTTTCTTT	CASSESTGVNTEAFF